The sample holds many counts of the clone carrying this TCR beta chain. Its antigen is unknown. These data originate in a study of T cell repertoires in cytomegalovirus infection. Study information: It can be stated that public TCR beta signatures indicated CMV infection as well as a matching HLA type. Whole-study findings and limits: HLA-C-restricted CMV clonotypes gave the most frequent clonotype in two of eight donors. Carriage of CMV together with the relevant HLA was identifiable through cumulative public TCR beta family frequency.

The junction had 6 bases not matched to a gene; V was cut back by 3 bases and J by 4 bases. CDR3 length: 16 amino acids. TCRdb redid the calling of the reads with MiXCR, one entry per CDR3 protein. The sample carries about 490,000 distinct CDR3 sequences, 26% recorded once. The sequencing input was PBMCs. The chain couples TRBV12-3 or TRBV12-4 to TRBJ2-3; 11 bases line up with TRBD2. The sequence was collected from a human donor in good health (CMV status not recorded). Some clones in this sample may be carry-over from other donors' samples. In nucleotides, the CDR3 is TGTGCCAGCAGTTTTGCTAGCGGGAGGTTTGCAGATACGCAGTATTTT. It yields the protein CASSFASGRFADTQYF.